Listed below are T cell receptor beta chains from one sample, sequenced in a study of blood T cells in healthy people across ages. One entry per CDR3 protein, called by TCRdb with MiXCR from the 5' RACE reads. The table has 1,800,000 or so distinct CDR3 sequences, about two fifths seen once. The sequencing sample was made of blood. These receptors were taken from a human donor in good health. CDR3s include the opening cysteine and the closing phenylalanine or tryptophan. A D gene is named only where the DNA matches it firmly. Expanded clones are given a class, and other clones once, few, many or no size at all.

j_gene,v_gene,abundance,len,d_gene,CDR3aa,CDR3nt
TRBJ1-2,TRBV29-1,few,10,NA,CSAVGDGYTF,TGCAGCGCCGTGGGGGACGGCTACACCTTC
TRBJ2-7,TRBV27,NA,17,NA,CASSLKVVDSYSYEQYF,TGTGCCAGCAGTTTAAAGGTAGTGGATTCCTACTCCTACGAGCAGTACTTC
TRBJ1-6,TRBV6-2/TRBV6-3,NA,14,NA,CASSYSRSNSPLHF,TGTGCCAGCAGTTACTCAAGATCCAATTCACCCCTCCACTTT
TRBJ1-1,TRBV4-3,once,14,NA,CASSHLRENTEAFF,TGCGCCAGCAGCCACCTCAGGGAGAACACTGAAGCTTTCTTT
TRBJ2-7,TRBV5-1,NA,16,NA,CASSLGLAAGVHEQYF,TGCGCCAGCAGCTTGGGGTTAGCGGCCGGAGTCCACGAGCAGTACTTC
TRBJ2-5,TRBV4-1,few,17,TRBD2,CASSPQQRRGDQETQYF,TGCGCCAGCAGCCCCCAACAAAGGCGGGGGGATCAAGAGACCCAGTACTTC
TRBJ1-5,TRBV10-3,NA,15,NA,CAISELQGFDQPQHF,TGTGCCATCAGTGAGCTACAGGGATTTGATCAGCCCCAGCATTTT
TRBJ1-2,TRBV12-3/TRBV12-4,NA,15,TRBD1,CASSLRDRAFYGYTF,TGTGCCAGCAGTTTAAGGGACAGAGCATTCTATGGCTACACCTTC
TRBJ1-1,TRBV7-2,NA,17,NA,CASSLGGFKAAPTEAFF,TGTGCCAGCAGCTTGGGGGGTTTTAAAGCAGCCCCCACTGAAGCTTTCTTT
TRBJ1-4,TRBV12-3/TRBV12-4,NA,16,NA,CASSPTEGGGGEKLFF,TGTGCCAGCAGTCCTACCGAGGGGGGCGGAGGTGAAAAACTGTTTTTT
TRBJ2-7,TRBV29-1,NA,13,NA,CSVEYEVSYEQYF,TGCAGCGTTGAGTACGAGGTCTCCTACGAGCAGTACTTC
TRBJ1-2,TRBV12-3/TRBV12-4,many,12,TRBD1,CASSGTGVGYTF,TGTGCCAGTTCCGGGACAGGGGTCGGCTACACCTTC
TRBJ2-5,TRBV7-2,NA,13,NA,CASSSTGKETQYF,TGTGCCAGCAGCTCGACGGGAAAGGAGACCCAGTACTTC
TRBJ2-5,TRBV2,NA,13,NA,CASSDNLDETQYF,TGTGCCAGCAGTGATAACTTAGACGAGACCCAGTACTTC
TRBJ2-3,TRBV20-1,few,12,NA,CSAPFSTDTQYF,TGCAGTGCTCCGTTCTCCACAGATACGCAGTATTTT
TRBJ2-2,TRBV12-5,NA,15,TRBD1,CASGSPGTVPGELFF,TGTGCTAGTGGTTCACCAGGGACAGTTCCCGGGGAGCTGTTTTTT
TRBJ1-1,TRBV7-2,NA,13,NA,CASSPYGGTEAFF,TGTGCCAGCAGCCCCTATGGGGGCACTGAAGCTTTCTTT
TRBJ1-1,TRBV24-1,few,13,TRBD1,CASRETGAAEAFF,TGTGCCTCCAGAGAAACAGGGGCGGCTGAAGCTTTCTTT